The TCR beta chain under discussion was sequenced for a study of CD8 T cell repertoires and HIV-1 epitope variants. The table came from immunoSEQ multiplex PCR; TCRdb's copy has only in-frame clones and leaves some out. This sample has more than 3,500 clones, with roughly 68% found just once. Turning to this clone: Its antigen is as yet unknown.

Source material: cultured CD8+ T cells derived from PBMCs. The TCR comes from a male donor with HIV.

Here the CDR3 reads CASSLYQETQYF. CDR3 DNA: TGTGCCAGCAGCCTGTACCAAGAGACCCAGTACTTC. The chain is built from TRBV6-6 and TRBJ2-5; no firm D call. Germline values: CDR1 MNHNY, CDR2 SVGAGI (reference sequence). Trimming took off 6 bases at V and 0 bases at J, with 5 bases between the two ends. The CDR3 totals 12 residues.